A selection of T cell receptor beta chains follows, all from one sample in a study of OX40 agonist ivuxolimab in advanced cancers. Profiled with immunoSEQ multiplex PCR; TCRdb holds only in-frame clones, not every one. The table includes about 70,000 clones, about 82% detected once. The source was CD4+ or CD8+ T cells sorted from blood, collected in a trial of the OX40 agonist ivuxolimab. Source of these receptors: an adult with an advanced solid tumor such as melanoma, head and neck, liver or kidney cancer. The CDR3 runs from the conserved cysteine through the conserved F or W. Fields, in order: D gene, clone size, V gene, J gene, CDR3 length, CDR3 DNA, CDR3 protein. The D gene is left open where the match is weak. The size field is filled for only some rows; it gives once, few, many or a size class.

>NA|NA|TRBV27|TRBJ1-3|14
TGTGCCAGCAGTTTTAAGTCCGGGGGAAACACCATATATTTT
CASSFKSGGNTIYF
>NA|NA|TRBV7-8|TRBJ1-2|15
TGTGCCAGCAGCTTTTTATCCGGGGCGAACTATGGCTACACCTTC
CASSFLSGANYGYTF
>NA|NA|TRBV5-5|TRBJ1-5|16
TGTGCCAGCAGCCCCCAGTCGGGTAGGGGCAATCAGCCCCAGCATTTT
CASSPQSGRGNQPQHF
>NA|NA|TRBV6-5|TRBJ2-2|15
TGTGCCGCCCCCAGATCAGGGATTAGCACCGGGGAGCTGTTTTTT
CAAPRSGISTGELFF
>TRBD1|NA|TRBV27|TRBJ1-2|17
TGTGCCAGCAGTTTAACCCCGACAGGGGGAGCTAACTATGGCTACACCTTC
CASSLTPTGGANYGYTF
>NA|NA|TRBV19|TRBJ1-5|15
TGTGCCAGTAGTCCCCTCGGCAGCTCCAATCAGCCCCAGCATTTT
CASSPLGSSNQPQHF
>NA|NA|TRBV6-6|TRBJ2-3|14
TGTGCCAGCAGTTACTCGTTTTTTACAGATACGCAGTATTTT
CASSYSFFTDTQYF
>NA|NA|TRBV11-3|TRBJ1-2|15
TGTGCCAGCAGCTTAGGAGGAGGATGGGTAGGCGGCTACACCTTC
CASSLGGGWVGGYTF
>NA|NA|TRBV11-2|TRBJ2-7|17
TGTGCCAGCAGCGTCGGGGATGGCAGGGTGTGGTCCTACGAGCAGTACTTC
CASSVGDGRVWSYEQYF
>TRBD2|NA|TRBV14|TRBJ2-5|14
TGTGCCAGCAGCCAACGGGGGGGCCTGGAGACCCAGTACTTC
CASSQRGGLETQYF
>TRBD2|NA|TRBV9|TRBJ2-1|15
TGTGCCAGCAGCGTGGGACTAGCGAGCTACAATGAGCAGTTCTTC
CASSVGLASYNEQFF
>TRBD1|NA|TRBV5-6|TRBJ2-5|15
TGTGCCAGCAGCTCGCCGACAGGGTCGGCGGAGACCCAGTACTTC
CASSSPTGSAETQYF
>TRBD2|NA|TRBV27|TRBJ2-5|20
TGTGCCAGCAGTTTATCGCCCCCCAGGGGTAGCGGGGGGGCCTCTGAGACCCAGTACTTC
CASSLSPPRGSGGASETQYF
>NA|NA|TRBV7-9|TRBJ2-1|15
TGTGCCAGCAGCTTATTTGGCGGGGTTGAGGATGAGCAGTTCTTC
CASSLFGGVEDEQFF
>TRBD1|NA|TRBV7-2|TRBJ2-5|14
TGTGCCAGCAGCTTAGCGGGACAGCAAGAGACCCAGTACTTC
CASSLAGQQETQYF
>NA|NA|TRBV19|TRBJ2-1|15
TGTGCCAGTAGTATAGAACAGGGTTCCTACAATGAGCAGTTCTTC
CASSIEQGSYNEQFF
>NA|NA|TRBV5-6|TRBJ2-2|15
TGTGCCAGCAGCTTGGACAGATGGAACACCGGGGAGCTGTTTTTT
CASSLDRWNTGELFF
>NA|NA|TRBV6-5|TRBJ1-1|14
TGTGCCAGCAGACTACAGCGGGGGAACACTGAAGCTTTCTTT
CASRLQRGNTEAFF
>TRBD2|once|TRBV28|TRBJ2-7|15
TGTGCCAGCAGGCGTAGCGGGGGGTCCTCCTACGAGCAGTACTTC
CASRRSGGSSYEQYF
>NA|NA|TRBV5-4|TRBJ2-7|12
TGTGCCAGCAGCAGTAGCTCCTACGAGCAGTACTTC
CASSSSSYEQYF
>NA|NA|TRBV2|TRBJ1-5|16
TGTGCCAGCAGTGGGAGTATGGGTACGCGCAATCAGCCCCAGCATTTT
CASSGSMGTRNQPQHF
>NA|few|TRBV6-6|TRBJ1-2|13
TGTGCCAGCAGTTACTCCTCATGGATAGGCTACACCTTC
CASSYSSWIGYTF
>TRBD1|NA|TRBV11-2|TRBJ1-3|16
TGTGCCAGCAGCTCCCAGTGGACAGGTTATGGAAACACCATATATTTT
CASSSQWTGYGNTIYF
>TRBD1|NA|TRBV2|TRBJ2-7|14
TGTGCCAGCAGTCAGGACAGGGGCGGCTACGAGCAGTACTTC
CASSQDRGGYEQYF
>NA|NA|TRBV6-5|TRBJ2-7|15
TGTGCCAGCAGTTACGCGGGATTTTCGGCGGGCGAGCAGTACTTC
CASSYAGFSAGEQYF
>NA|once|TRBV5-4|TRBJ2-7|14
TGTGCCAGCAATATCCGACGGAATCCCTACGAGCAGTACTTC
CASNIRRNPYEQYF
>NA|NA|TRBV4-1|TRBJ2-4|15
TGCGCCAGCAGCCAAGAGGGGGTAGCCAAAAACATTCAGTACTTC
CASSQEGVAKNIQYF
>NA|NA|TRBV5-1|TRBJ1-5|14
TGCGCCAGCAGCCCCCGTGGGGGGTCAGAGCCCCAGCATTTT
CASSPRGGSEPQHF
>NA|NA|TRBV6-1|TRBJ1-1|14
TGTGCCAGCAGTAGAGAAGTCGGGAACACTGAAGCTTTCTTT
CASSREVGNTEAFF
>TRBD1|NA|TRBV6-1|TRBJ1-6|15
TGTGCCAGCAGTGAACTGGGACAGGGTGCTTCACCCCTCCACTTT
CASSELGQGASPLHF
>NA|NA|TRBV2|TRBJ2-7|11
TGTGCCAGCAGTCGAGACTACGAGCAGTACTTC
CASSRDYEQYF
>NA|NA|TRBV9|TRBJ1-1|14
TGTGCCAGCAGCCCACAGACAGCCGGGGGTGAAGCTTTCTTT
CASSPQTAGGEAFF
>TRBD1|few|TRBV5-6|TRBJ2-2|19
TGTGCCAGCAGCGTGATGAGACAGGGGTCAAAATCGAACACCGGGGAGCTGTTTTTT
CASSVMRQGSKSNTGELFF
>NA|NA|TRBV5-8|TRBJ2-2|14
TGTGCCAGCAGCTTGTTACCGGGCCCCGGGGAGCTGTTTTTT
CASSLLPGPGELFF
>NA|NA|TRBV6-5|TRBJ2-2|16
TGTGCCAGCAGTTACTTCCCGGGATCGGGCACCGGGGAGCTGTTTTTT
CASSYFPGSGTGELFF
>NA|NA|TRBV5-1|TRBJ1-3|14
TGCGCCAGCAGCTTGGGACAGCGTGGAAACACCATATATTTT
CASSLGQRGNTIYF
>NA|NA|TRBV7-9|TRBJ2-3|15
TGTGCCAGCAGCTTAGCCTCAGGGTTTCCAGATACGCAGTATTTT
CASSLASGFPDTQYF
>TRBD1|NA|TRBV18|TRBJ1-2|15
TGTGCCAGCTCACCTCAACAGGGACAGGGGTATGGCTACACCTTC
CASSPQQGQGYGYTF
>NA|NA|TRBV7-8|TRBJ1-5|12
TGTGCCAGCAGCTTTACGGAACAGCCCCAGCATTTT
CASSFTEQPQHF
>NA|NA|TRBV6-1|TRBJ1-3|17
TGTGCCAGCAGTGAATCACAGACTCGCAGCTCTGGAAACACCATATATTTT
CASSESQTRSSGNTIYF
>TRBD1|few|TRBV2|TRBJ2-1|16
TGTGCCAGCAGTGAAGCGCTTGGGAAGACAGGGATTGGGGAGTTCTTC
CASSEALGKTGIGEFF
>NA|NA|TRBV6-1|TRBJ2-7|15
TGTGCCAGCAGTTCTGGACAGTCTCCCTCCTACGAGCAGTACTTC
CASSSGQSPSYEQYF
>NA|NA|TRBV18|TRBJ1-4|12
TGTGCCAGCTCACCGACGAAAGAAAAACTGTTTTTT
CASSPTKEKLFF
>NA|NA|TRBV5-1|TRBJ2-5|13
TGCGCCAGCAGCCCCCACCTGGGGGAGACCCAGTACTTC
CASSPHLGETQYF
>NA|NA|TRBV7-9|TRBJ2-3|17
TGTGCCAGCAGCTTAGGATCTACAGGAAGCCGCACAGATACGCAGTATTTT
CASSLGSTGSRTDTQYF
>NA|NA|TRBV25-1|TRBJ1-2|12
TGTGCCAGCAGTCGTCAGGGAGAGGGCTACACCTTC
CASSRQGEGYTF
>TRBD2|NA|TRBV7-2|TRBJ2-4|17
TGTGCCAGCAGCGCCTTCGCGGGGGGGCTAGCCAAAAACATTCAGTACTTC
CASSAFAGGLAKNIQYF
>NA|NA|TRBV27|TRBJ2-6|15
TGTGCCAGCAGTTTAGGGGCGCTTGGGGCCAACGTCCTGACTTTC
CASSLGALGANVLTF
>NA|once|TRBV6-6|TRBJ2-7|13
TGTGCCAGCAATCCACAAAATTCCTACGAGCAGTACTTC
CASNPQNSYEQYF
>TRBD1|few|TRBV11-2|TRBJ1-4|17
TGTGCCAGCAGCTTATTTATAAGTCGAGACAGGGGTGAAAAACTGTTTTTT
CASSLFISRDRGEKLFF
>NA|few|TRBV19|TRBJ1-2|15
TGTGCCAGTAGCCCGGGGAGAAGGATCAACTATGGCTACACCTTC
CASSPGRRINYGYTF
>TRBD2|NA|TRBV7-2|TRBJ2-7|15
TGTGCCAGCAGCTTAGGGGCTAGCGGGGCCTACGAGCAGTACTTC
CASSLGASGAYEQYF
>NA|NA|TRBV7-2|TRBJ2-1|17
TGTGCCAGCAGCTTAGGCGGCGGGGGCAACTCCTACAATGAGCAGTTCTTC
CASSLGGGGNSYNEQFF
>TRBD1|NA|TRBV2|TRBJ1-4|16
TGTGCCAGCAGGGATACCGGGACAGGGATAACTGAAAAACTGTTTTTT
CASRDTGTGITEKLFF
>NA|NA|TRBV6-5|TRBJ1-1|14
TGTGCCAGCAGTTACCTCGGGGGGGACACTGAAGCTTTCTTT
CASSYLGGDTEAFF
>NA|NA|TRBV19|TRBJ2-5|14
TGTGCCAGTAGCCTACAGGGAGAACAAGAGACCCAGTACTTC
CASSLQGEQETQYF
>TRBD1|NA|TRBV7-9|TRBJ2-7|15
TGTGCCAGCAGCTGGGGGACAGGGTTTAATGCCGAGCAGTACTTC
CASSWGTGFNAEQYF
>TRBD1|once|TRBV6-4|TRBJ2-7|15
TGTGCCAGCCTGAAGGGGACAGGGGCCACCTACGAGCAGTACTTC
CASLKGTGATYEQYF
>TRBD2|NA|TRBV29-1|TRBJ2-3|15
TGCAGCGTTTGGACTAGCGGGGGAGGCTCAGATACGCAGTATTTT
CSVWTSGGGSDTQYF
>NA|NA|TRBV18|TRBJ2-5|15
TGTGCCAGCTCACCATGGGCCGGAGAGGGAAGGACCCAGTACTTC
CASSPWAGEGRTQYF